What follows is one T cell receptor (beta chain) and its context. Enrolled during active infection, Seattle patients were then followed longitudinally. The data were obtained in a study of blood T cell repertoires in COVID-19. As for the study in general: COVID-19 samples, acute and convalescent, were from the United States, Italy and Spain. The analysed material was cDNA or gDNA that came from T cells, B-cell-depleted T cells, or PBMCs.

As originally analysed: Estimation of nucleated cell counts relied on the amplification of reference gene primers. The protocol was immunoSEQ multiplex PCR, while the TCRdb copy is restricted to in-frame clones and leaves out a portion. V, J and clone size were drawn from that table, and D and trimming were deduced from the DNA. Of 300,000 to 350,000 clones in the sample, around 86% were seen once. Germline-derived CDR1 and CDR2 are LNHNV and YYDKDF (reference sequence). The CDR3 has 13 residues. With 2 bases clipped from V and 8 bases from J, the junction kept 4 bases outside the gene matches. This receptor was taken from a woman between 45 and 65 years old with COVID-19, enrolled during active disease. This chain joins TRBV15 and TRBJ2-3; 7 positions agree with TRBD2. The source material was peripheral blood. The CDR3 coding sequence is TGTGCCACCAGCAGAACACGGGAGGCTACGCAGTATTTT. Translating it yields CATSRTREATQYF.